This entry concerns a single TCR beta chain. Germline CDR1 and CDR2: SEHNR and FQNEAQ (reference sequence). The CDR3 length is 14 residues. The trim removed 5 bases at V and 0 bases at J, leaving 3 bases unmatched. The data are from a study of cytomegalovirus exposure and HLA in healthy donors. Generated by immunoSEQ multiplex PCR, the TCRdb table keeps only in-frame clones and is missing some. The sample has some 110,000 clones, roughly 82% seen once; the top ten hold roughly 5%. This receptor was taken from a man between 18 and 29 years old in good health and CMV-seronegative. The chain carries TRBV7-9 and TRBJ1-1, with TRBD1 matching 7 bases. The sequenced material came from PBMCs. CDR3 loop: CASSETGMNTEAFF. As DNA, the CDR3 is TGTGCCAGCAGCGAGACAGGGATGAACACTGAAGCTTTCTTT.